This is a list of T cell receptor beta chains from one sample in a study of molecular identifiers for immune sequencing clone quantification. TCRdb used MiXCR to reprocess the PCR reads, holding one entry per CDR3 protein. The sample includes 400,000 to 600,000 distinct CDR3 sequences, around 23% of them seen just once. Sequencing was done on a sample of naive CD8+ T cells from blood, with Jurkat cell RNA spiked in. The receptor source for this set is a human donor in good health. Some libraries in this study had Jurkat cell RNA spiked in. Each CDR3 is given with its conserved first and last residue. A D gene is named only where the DNA matches it firmly. Part of the rows lack a size; the others show once, few, many or a class for expanded clones.

few	NA	TRBV19	TRBJ1-1	TGTGCCAGTAAGGGGCCCCCCGTTACTGAAGCTTTCTTT	CASKGPPVTEAFF
few	TRBD1	TRBV27	TRBJ2-2	TGTGCCAGCAGGGTTCGAGGGGGCGGTGGGGAGCTGTTTTTT	CASRVRGGGGELFF
NA	NA	TRBV20-1	TRBJ2-3	TGCAGTGCGCACCAGGGACGGTCCACCACAGATACGCAGTATTTT	CSAHQGRSTTDTQYF
few	TRBD1	TRBV4-3	TRBJ1-4	TGCGCCAGCAGCCAAGGCCCTGGGACAGGTGGCGAAAAACTGTTTTTT	CASSQGPGTGGEKLFF
many	NA	TRBV7-9	TRBJ2-7	TGTGCCAGCAGCTTCGAGCCCTACGAGCAGTACTTC	CASSFEPYEQYF
NA	TRBD1	TRBV2	TRBJ1-5	TGTGCCAGCAGTCAGGGGGTACATAGCAATCAGCCCCAGCATTTT	CASSQGVHSNQPQHF
NA	NA	TRBV30	TRBJ1-3	TGTGCCTGGACCCAGGAGGCCTCTGGAAACACCATATATTTT	CAWTQEASGNTIYF
NA	NA	TRBV7-6	TRBJ1-1	TGTGCCAGCAGCCTGGGTTGGGACGTCGCGGGCACTGAAGCTTTCTTT	CASSLGWDVAGTEAFF
many	NA	TRBV7-9	TRBJ2-7	TGTGCCAGCAGCGAGGACACCTACGAGCAGTACTTC	CASSEDTYEQYF
many	NA	TRBV19	TRBJ2-7	TGTGCCAGTAGTCCCGATTTCTACGAGCAGTACTTC	CASSPDFYEQYF
NA	TRBD1	TRBV19	TRBJ2-5	TGTGCCAGTAGTACGACAGGGGAGGTGGAGGAGACCCAGTACTTC	CASSTTGEVEETQYF
few	TRBD1	TRBV13	TRBJ2-5	TGTGCCAGCAGCTTAAGGGGACAGCATATCCAAGAGACCCAGTACTTC	CASSLRGQHIQETQYF
NA	NA	TRBV6-6	TRBJ2-1	TGTGCCAGCATTGAACTCGACAGGCCGACGGGGCAGTTCTTC	CASIELDRPTGQFF
few	NA	TRBV29-1	TRBJ1-2	TGCAGCGTACTGGACAGCAACTATGGCTACACCTTC	CSVLDSNYGYTF
NA	NA	TRBV12-3/TRBV12-4	TRBJ2-2	TGTGCCAGCAGTTTTTCGGGACCCCGGGGGACCGGGGAGCTGTTTTTT	CASSFSGPRGTGELFF
few	NA	TRBV5-6	TRBJ1-5	TGTGCCAGCAGCTCAAGAGACTTATTCAGTCAGCCCCAGCATTTT	CASSSRDLFSQPQHF
NA	NA	TRBV4-3	TRBJ2-7	TGCGCCAGCAGCCAATCCGCCCGGGGCTCCTACGAGCAGTACTTC	CASSQSARGSYEQYF
few	NA	TRBV12-3/TRBV12-4	TRBJ2-1	TGTGCCAGCGACATCGTTGGACGGATGAATGAGCAGTTCTTC	CASDIVGRMNEQFF
once	TRBD1	TRBV5-1	TRBJ1-2	TGCGCCAGCAGCTCCCGACAGGGGTTTTATAACTATGGCTACACCTTC	CASSSRQGFYNYGYTF
few	NA	TRBV20-1	TRBJ2-7	TGCAGTGCTAGAGATTCCACCCCCTGGGACACCTCCTACGAGCAGTACTTC	CSARDSTPWDTSYEQYF
few	NA	TRBV5-4	TRBJ1-1	TGTGCCAGCAGCCGGGGGCTCGACGCTTTCTTT	CASSRGLDAFF
many	NA	TRBV30	TRBJ1-1	TGTGCCTGGAGTGTAGGGGGAAACACTGAAGCTTTCTTT	CAWSVGGNTEAFF
NA	NA	TRBV30	TRBJ1-1	TGTGCCTGGACCTTGTCGCGGATGACTGAAGCTTTCTTT	CAWTLSRMTEAFF
many	NA	TRBV4-1	TRBJ1-3	TGTGCCAGCAGCCAAGATCTGGGCTCTGGAAACACCATATATTTT	CASSQDLGSGNTIYF
few	NA	TRBV7-9	TRBJ1-1	TGTGCCAGCAGCTTAGCGGTCGGGGCAGTCACTGAAGCTTTCTTT	CASSLAVGAVTEAFF
few	NA	TRBV7-9	TRBJ2-1	TGTGCCAGCAGCTTAAGGGACGGTGGGTCTAATGAGCAGTTCTTC	CASSLRDGGSNEQFF
NA	TRBD1	TRBV4-2	TRBJ2-7	TGTGCCAGCAGCCAACAGGGGGCGCAGGGTTTCCCCTACGAGCAGTACTTC	CASSQQGAQGFPYEQYF
few	NA	TRBV12-3/TRBV12-4	TRBJ2-2	TGTGCCAGCAGTTCCAGAGAGGGGGAGCTGTTTTTT	CASSSREGELFF
few	TRBD1	TRBV10-3	TRBJ1-3	TGTGCCATCAGTGAGCTGGACAGGGGGCTTGGAAACACCATATATTTT	CAISELDRGLGNTIYF
many	TRBD1	TRBV4-3	TRBJ1-1	TGCGCCAGCAGCGAGGACAGGGGACGGATTGGTACTGAAGCTTTCTTT	CASSEDRGRIGTEAFF
NA	NA	TRBV5-1	TRBJ1-1	TGCGCCAGCAGCTTGGTGACTCCTAAGACGGGGAACACTGGAGCTTTCTTT	CASSLVTPKTGNTGAFF
NA	NA	TRBV13	TRBJ1-1	TGTGCCAGCAGCCATCAGAGATGCACTGAAGCTTTCTTT	CASSHQRCTEAFF
few	TRBD2	TRBV5-4	TRBJ2-7	TGTGCCAGCAGCTTCCCCTTAGCGGGAGCGGCCGAGCAGTACTTC	CASSFPLAGAAEQYF
many	NA	TRBV6-5	TRBJ2-7	TGTGCCAGCAGGGTATCCGGACTTGCCTACGAGCAGTACTTC	CASRVSGLAYEQYF
NA	NA	TRBV6-5	TRBJ1-5	TGTGCCAGCAGTTATGGGAATAGGCAGCCCCAGCATTTT	CASSYGNRQPQHF
few	TRBD2	TRBV5-8	TRBJ2-3	TGTGCCAGCACGAGCGGGACTAGCGGGGGAGATACGCAGTATTTT	CASTSGTSGGDTQYF
NA	NA	TRBV19	TRBJ2-7	TGTGCCAGTAGCGCAGAGCCGGGGCACCCTTACGAGCAGTACTTC	CASSAEPGHPYEQYF
many	TRBD1	TRBV7-9	TRBJ1-5	TGTGCCAGCAGCTTAGGCGGGACAGATTACAATCAGCCCCAGCATTTT	CASSLGGTDYNQPQHF
many	TRBD2	TRBV9	TRBJ2-3	TGTGCCAGCAGCGGGACTAGCGGGATCGCAGATACGCAGTATTTT	CASSGTSGIADTQYF
NA	NA	TRBV29-1	TRBJ2-5	TGCAGCGTTGTGGGTGGGGTCGAGACCCAGTACTTC	CSVVGGVETQYF
few	TRBD1	TRBV7-9	TRBJ2-3	TGTGCCAGCAGCTCCCCAGACAGGGGCCCCCCAGATACGCAGTATTTT	CASSSPDRGPPDTQYF